The 31 T cell receptor beta chains below all came from one sample that was sequenced in a study of T cell responses to AZD1222 COVID-19 vaccine (dated by TCRdb to 2020 to 2022). Libraries came from the immunoSEQ multiplex PCR assay. The table comes from immuneACCESS by way of TCRdb, which keeps in-frame sequences with V and J called. Part of the clones is missing from these tables; in studies checked, under half for an unresolved V gene and the rest for unknown reasons. Across this sample there are over 70,000 clones, with roughly 87% seen only once. Approximately 5.5% of the sample is taken by the ten largest. The time point label of this sample denotes: baseline before first vaccination. The sample was peripheral blood, taken on day 0 of AZD1222 vaccination. The receptors come from an adult in good health.

The chain uses TRBV2 and TRBJ1-1; possibly TRBD1 for D (5 bases). CDR1 and CDR2 from the germline V gene are SNHLY and FYNNEI. The CDR3 consists of 13 residues. V was cut by 6 bases and J by 7 bases, with 15 bases left in between. The CDR3 DNA reads TGTGCCAGCAGCCTACTGACAGCCCTTGAAGCTTTCTTT. As protein: CASSLLTALEAFF.

The genes are TRBV30 and TRBJ1-3; D not certain. Germline CDR1 is GTSNPN and CDR2 is SVGIG (reference sequence). This CDR3 has 11 residues. Trimming removed 1 base at V and 3 bases at J, with 1 base between. The CDR3 coding sequence is TGTGCCTGGAGTGGTGGAAACACCATATATTTT. Protein product: CAWSGGNTIYF.

The V call is TRBV3-1 (or the pseudogene TRBV3-2), the J call TRBJ1-3, with TRBD1 as a possible D gene (6 bases). The V end was cut by 3 bases, the J end by 8 bases, with 14 bases between. In germline, CDR1 is LGHDT, CDR2 YNNKEL (reference sequence). There are 14 residues in the CDR3. For the CDR3, the DNA is TGTGCCAGCAGCCAGGCACAGGGCGAGGACACCATATATTTT. Its protein is CASSQAQGEDTIYF.

V usage is TRBV28 and J usage is TRBJ2-1, with D possibly being TRBD2 (7 bases). Per germline, CDR1 MDHEN and CDR2 SYDVKM. CDR3 length: 15 amino acids. V was trimmed by 6 bases and J by 6 bases, leaving 18 bases between them. The CDR3 is CASRGGASSGNEQFF. CDR3 DNA: TGTGCCAGCAGGGGGGGGGCTAGTTCGGGCAATGAGCAGTTCTTC.

CDR3 loop: CASSFTGTLGNQPQHF. Here the CDR3 DNA reads TGTGCCAGCAGCTTTACAGGGACACTCGGCAATCAGCCCCAGCATTTT. V gene TRBV6-2 or TRBV6-3 combines with J gene TRBJ1-5, with D possibly TRBD1 on 6 matching bases. This CDR3 is built from 16 residues. V gave up 6 bases and J gave up 2 bases, with 17 bases separating them. In germline, CDR1 is MNHEY, CDR2 SVGEGT.

The rearrangement links TRBV10-2 to TRBJ2-1; D perhaps matches TRBD2 (5 bases). CDR3 length: 14 amino acids. Trimming removed 4 bases from V and 7 bases from J, with 14 bases in between. The V gene's germline CDR1 is WSHSY and CDR2 SAAADI. The CDR3 spells CASSGRGLGNEQFF. The CDR3 DNA follows: TGCGCCAGCAGTGGTCGGGGTTTAGGGAATGAGCAGTTCTTC.

The rearrangement links TRBV18 to TRBJ2-4, with 9 positions matching TRBD2. The ends lost 2 bases at V and 1 base at J; junction bases unmatched: 12. Per germline, CDR1 KGHSH and CDR2 LQKENI. CDR3 length equals 19 residues. The CDR3 is CASSPSSQAGGTAKNIQYF. CDR3 DNA: TGTGCCAGCTCACCATCATCTCAAGCGGGAGGAACGGCCAAAAACATTCAGTACTTC.

This clone was picked up one time. The J gene is TRBJ2-1, the V gene TRBV28; D is unclear. Germline values: CDR1 MDHEN, CDR2 SYDVKM. The CDR3 length is 15 residues. V was shortened by 6 bases and J by 7 bases, with 19 bases between the two germline ends. CDR3 in DNA: TGTGCCAGCAGCTTTTATGCGGAACGGAGTAATGAGCAGTTCTTC. The encoded protein is CASSFYAERSNEQFF.

The chain employs TRBV27 and TRBJ1-3; D gene unclear. Trimming removed 3 bases from V and 4 bases from J, with 10 bases in between. This CDR3 has 14 residues. Germline lookup yields CDR1 MNHEY and CDR2 SMNVEV (reference sequence). CDR3: CASSFSGGGNTIYF. The CDR3 bases are TGTGCCAGCAGTTTCAGTGGCGGCGGAAACACCATATATTTT.

The J gene is TRBJ2-1, the V gene TRBV10-3; 9 bases line up with TRBD2. V dropped 8 bases and J dropped 3; count of bases not matched to a gene: 8. The germline gives CDR1 ENHRY, CDR2 SYGVKD. The CDR3 contains 15 residues. CDR3 in DNA: TGTGCCATCGCTGACAGCGGGGGGAGCTACAATGAGCAGTTCTTC. This gives the protein CAIADSGGSYNEQFF.

The count of this clone is one. The rearrangement uses TRBV12-3 or TRBV12-4 and TRBJ2-1; no reliable D call. The CDR3 has 13 residues. V lost 4 bases and J 5 bases, leaving 9 bases between the germline ends. In DNA form, the CDR3 reads TGTGCCAGCAGTTCTAGGGTAAACAATGAGCAGTTCTTC. Residues: CASSSRVNNEQFF.

This chain links TRBV28 with TRBJ1-2; 7 bases are a match to TRBD1. Trimming cost V 4 bases and J 4 bases; bases outside gene matches: 9. Germline loops: CDR1 MDHEN, CDR2 SYDVKM. The CDR3 extends over 15 amino acids. The CDR3 loop reads CASSSGTARIYGYTF. For the CDR3, the DNA is TGTGCCAGCAGTTCAGGGACAGCACGAATCTATGGCTACACCTTC.

V and J are TRBV12-3 or TRBV12-4 and TRBJ2-5; 9 bases line up with TRBD1. The CDR3 is 12 residues long. The V and J ends lost 6 bases and 9 bases, in that order; junction bases with no gene match: 5. The CDR3 here is CASRDRGPAQYF. CDR3 DNA: TGTGCCAGCAGGGACAGGGGTCCTGCCCAGTACTTC.

This chain joins TRBV5-1 and TRBJ2-5; D is undetermined. The CDR3 totals 13 residues. Germline CDR1 SGHRS, CDR2 YFSETQ. Trimming took off 0 bases at V and 1 base at J, with 4 bases between the two ends. In DNA, the CDR3 is TGCGCCAGCAGCTTGGCCAGCCAAGAGACCCAGTACTTC. It yields the protein CASSLASQETQYF.

The chain joins TRBV10-3 to TRBJ1-6, with 7 bases fitting TRBD1. This CDR3 spans 13 amino acids. Germline CDR1 and CDR2: ENHRY and SYGVKD. V lost 6 bases, J lost 7 bases, and 3 bases stayed unmatched. CDR3 in amino acids: CAIREQGNSPLHF. Here the CDR3 DNA reads TGTGCCATCAGGGAACAGGGGAATTCACCCCTCCACTTT.

The J gene is TRBJ2-7, the V gene TRBV12-3 or TRBV12-4; the D gene is possibly TRBD1 (5 bases). Between the trimmed V and J ends, which lost 7 bases and 5 bases, there was a span of 12 bases. CDR3 length equals 12 residues. The CDR3 region has the DNA TGTGCCAGCACCATTCAGGGAAACGAGCAGTACTTC. Amino acid sequence: CASTIQGNEQYF.

J is TRBJ1-5 and V is TRBV2; TRBD1 is a possible D gene (5 bases). The CDR3 is made up of 15 amino acids. The V and J ends lost 6 bases and 4 bases respectively, with 16 bases between them. Germline assignment: CDR1 SNHLY and CDR2 FYNNEI. The DNA of the CDR3 is TGTGCCAGCAGACTCGGGACGGACATTAATCAGCCCCAGCATTTT. Its protein is CASRLGTDINQPQHF.

The chain uses TRBV9 and TRBJ2-1; the match to TRBD2 covers 14 bases. Germline V gene lookup returns CDR1 SGDLS and CDR2 YYNGEE. This CDR3 region has 15 residues. V gave up 4 bases and J gave up 7 bases; unmatched junction bases: 4. CDR3 DNA: TGTGCCAGCAGCCCCCGGACTAGCGGGAGGAATGAGCAGTTCTTC. It encodes CASSPRTSGRNEQFF.

The chain carries TRBV19 and TRBJ1-3; D call uncertain. V was pared by 2 bases and J by 0 bases, with 14 bases between. Germline V CDR1 and CDR2: LNHDA, SQIVND (reference sequence). This CDR3 region has 17 residues. CDR3 region: CASSINLDRRSGNTIYF. In nucleotides, the CDR3 is TGTGCCAGTAGTATAAATTTGGACCGACGCTCTGGAAACACCATATATTTT.

This clone was found once. The chain combines TRBV28 with TRBJ2-7, with D hard to call. V was cut by 6 bases and J by 4 bases, with 7 bases left in between. Germline CDR1 and CDR2: MDHEN and SYDVKM. The length of the CDR3 is 11 residues. The CDR3 nucleotides are TGTGCCAGCAGGGCCCTATACGAGCAGTACTTC. It is translated as CASRALYEQYF.

V gene TRBV28 combines with J gene TRBJ1-2; no definite D call. Trimming cost V 1 base and J 8 bases, with 11 bases left between them. The germline V gene encodes CDR1 MDHEN and CDR2 SYDVKM. There are 13 residues in the CDR3. CDR3 sequence: CASSLYREYGYTF. The CDR3 region has the DNA TGTGCCAGCAGTTTATACCGGGAATACGGCTACACCTTC.

The genes are TRBV19 and TRBJ1-1; 7 nucleotides match TRBD1. CDR1 and CDR2 (germline): LNHDA, SQIVND (reference sequence). Trimming removed 5 bases from V and 5 bases from J; junction bases left unmatched: 11. The CDR3 loop spans 15 amino acids. As DNA, the CDR3 is TGTGCCAGTAGTCCCCCGACAGGGATGGGGACTGAAGCTTTCTTT. This encodes CASSPPTGMGTEAFF.

This chain joins TRBV7-6 and TRBJ2-1; 14 bases are a match to TRBD2. CDR1 and CDR2 (germline): SGHVS, FNYEAQ. This CDR3 has 15 residues. Trimming removed 5 bases from V and 9 bases from J; junction bases left unmatched: 6. DNA of the CDR3: TGTGCCAGCAGCCGACTAGCGGGAGGGGAGAGTGAGCAGTTCTTC. It specifies CASSRLAGGESEQFF.

The chain has TRBV3-1 (or the pseudogene TRBV3-2) and TRBJ2-1; TRBD1 or TRBD2 may be the D gene (5 bases each). CDR3 length: 17 residues. Germline CDR1 reads LGHDT; CDR2 reads YNNKEL (reference sequence). Between the trimmed V and J ends, which lost 0 bases and 6 bases, there was a span of 18 bases. The chain's CDR3 is CASSQDGGTSFANEQFF. The CDR3 bases are TGTGCCAGCAGCCAAGATGGTGGGACCTCCTTTGCCAATGAGCAGTTCTTC.

The V gene is TRBV11-2, the J gene TRBJ2-7, with TRBD2 matching over 9 bases. This CDR3 has 19 residues. Trimming cost V 6 bases and J 1 base; bases outside gene matches: 19. Per the germline V gene, CDR1 is SGHAT and CDR2 is FQNNGV. The CDR3 loop reads CASSREFRRGRARSYEQYF. CDR3 bases: TGTGCCAGCAGTCGGGAATTCCGACGCGGGAGGGCCAGATCCTACGAGCAGTACTTC.

This chain connects TRBV1 to TRBJ2-6; the listed D gene, TRBD2, was not tested against the DNA. TRBV1 is designated a pseudogene. The CDR3 runs 21 residues. CDR3 bases: TGCACCAGCAGCCAAGACCCCGGGACTAGCGGGCTGGGCTCTGGGGCCAACGTCCTGACTTTC. It encodes CTSSQDPGTSGLGSGANVLTF.

The chain links TRBV27 to TRBJ2-3; 9 bases agree with TRBD1. V shed 2 bases and J 3 bases; nucleotides not matched to a gene: 6. CDR1 and CDR2 (germline): MNHEY, SMNVEV (reference sequence). The CDR3 has 16 amino acids. The CDR3 region is CASSLLPGQGTDTQYF. CDR3 DNA: TGTGCCAGCAGTTTACTTCCGGGACAGGGTACAGATACGCAGTATTTT.

The rearrangement uses TRBV28 and TRBJ2-3; 14 nucleotides align to TRBD2. The CDR3 contains 15 residues. Germline lookup yields CDR1 MDHEN and CDR2 SYDVKM. Trimming cost V 6 bases and J 6 bases; bases outside gene matches: 5. The CDR3 DNA is TGTGCCAGCAGCCGCGGGACTAGCGGGAGTGATACGCAGTATTTT. This sequence encodes CASSRGTSGSDTQYF.

This sequence joins TRBV7-2 and TRBJ2-7; 11 bases align to TRBD2. The CDR3 extends over 14 amino acids. Per the germline V gene, CDR1 is SGHTA and CDR2 is FQGNSA. The V gene end was trimmed by 6 bases and the J gene end by 7 bases; junction bases not matched to a gene: 8. CDR3 sequence (DNA): TGTGCCAGCAGTTTTAGCGGGAGGGCTGGGGAGCAGTACTTC. Translated, it gives CASSFSGRAGEQYF.

This clone was seen only once. The J gene is TRBJ2-1, the V gene TRBV9; unclear D gene. Trimming left V 0 bases short and J 6 bases short, with 10 bases between. This CDR3 is built from 14 residues. Germline assignment: CDR1 SGDLS and CDR2 YYNGEE. The CDR3 DNA is TGTGCCAGCAGCGTAGTAGGGCCGGCCAATGAGCAGTTCTTC. Amino acid sequence: CASSVVGPANEQFF. The variable domain in full, with the rest retrieved from reference TRBV9 and TRBJ2-1, is DSGVTQTPKHLITATGQRVTLRCSPRSGDLSVYWYQQSLDQGLQFLIQYYNGEERAKGNILERFSAQQFPDLHSELNLSSLELGDSALYFCASSVVGPANEQFFGPGTRLTVL.

The V call is TRBV4-1, the J call TRBJ2-7; 7 bases map to TRBD1. V was clipped by 3 bases and J by 3 bases; unmatched bases: 2. The CDR3 consists of 13 residues. CDR1 is MGHRA, CDR2 YSYEKL, per germline. DNA of the CDR3: TGCGCCAGCAGCCAGCAGGGGGACTACGAGCAGTACTTC. This codes for CASSQQGDYEQYF.